Each of the 7 T cell receptor beta chains below was sequenced from the same sample in a study of blood T cell repertoires in COVID-19. Method: immunoSEQ multiplex PCR; TCRdb's copy keeps in-frame clones and lacks some. The sample consists of 200,000 to 300,000 clones, approximately 90% of them appearing once. Sequences were obtained from peripheral blood. Receptors originate from a man between 60 and 75 years old who had recovered from COVID-19.

This rearrangement joins TRBV6-5 to TRBJ2-7; 9 bases align to TRBD1. CDR3 length: 14 residues. Germline trimming cut 4 bases from V and 5 bases from J; bases unmatched to any gene: 6. Germline CDR1 is MNHEY and CDR2 is SVGAGI. CDR3 in amino acids: CASSLNRGPHEQYF. Here the CDR3 DNA reads TGTGCCAGCAGTTTAAACAGGGGGCCCCACGAGCAGTACTTC.

The chain uses TRBV7-6 and TRBJ2-3; TRBD1 matches at 9 bases. The CDR3 spans 15 residues. Trimming took 5 bases from V and 2 from J; bases not matched to a gene: 5. The V gene's germline CDR1 is SGHVS and CDR2 FNYEAQ. The CDR3 sequence is CASSRGTGLTDTQYF. CDR3 bases: TGTGCCAGCAGCCGCGGGACAGGGCTCACAGATACGCAGTATTTT. Drawing the rest from reference TRBV7-6 and TRBJ2-3, the complete variable domain is GAGVSQSPRYKVTKRGQDVALRCDPISGHVSLYWYRQALGQGPEFLTYFNYEAQQDKSGLPNDRFSAERPEGSISTLTIQRTEQRDSAMYRCASSRGTGLTDTQYFGPGTRLTVL.

The chain combines TRBV2 with TRBJ1-2; tentative D call: TRBD1 (5 bases). V dropped 8 bases and J dropped 8 bases, with 18 bases sitting between them. Per germline, CDR1 SNHLY and CDR2 FYNNEI. The CDR3 extends over 13 amino acids. The CDR3 loop reads CASGQREGIGYTF. CDR3 nucleotides: TGTGCCAGCGGCCAACGGGAGGGGATCGGCTACACCTTC.

The chain links TRBV15 to TRBJ2-7; the D is unclear. CDR1 is LNHNV, CDR2 YYDKDF, per germline (reference sequence). This CDR3 comprises 13 residues. Between the trimmed V and J ends, which lost 0 bases and 6 bases, there was a span of 9 bases. The DNA of the CDR3 is TGTGCCACCAGCAGAGATTTGACTCCCGAGCAGTACTTC. Translation: CATSRDLTPEQYF.

J is TRBJ2-3 and V is TRBV3-1 (or the pseudogene TRBV3-2); unclear D gene. Per the germline V gene, CDR1 is LGHDT and CDR2 is YNNKEL (reference sequence). Trimming pared 6 bases from V and 0 bases from J, leaving 13 bases between. The CDR3 totals 15 residues. The CDR3 protein is CASSPRLTSTDTQYF. CDR3 DNA: TGTGCCAGCAGTCCCAGGCTAACTAGCACAGATACGCAGTATTTT.

The gene calls are TRBV5-1 and TRBJ1-4; TRBD1 agrees at 11 bases. After removal of 0 bases from V and 7 bases from J, the junction contained 2 bases not matched to a gene. The CDR3 length is 15 residues. The germline CDR1 and CDR2 sequences are SGHRS and YFSETQ. CDR3 region: CASSLGDRGIEKLFF. Written as DNA, the CDR3 is TGCGCCAGCAGCTTGGGGGACAGGGGGATTGAAAAACTGTTTTTT.

V and J are TRBV15 and TRBJ1-2, with D perhaps TRBD1 (5 bases). This CDR3 has 20 residues. Per the germline V gene, CDR1 is LNHNV and CDR2 is YYDKDF (reference sequence). The V end lost 0 bases, the J end lost 3 bases, and 26 bases lay between the germline ends. The chain's CDR3 is CATSRDYGGLKGTLHYGYTF. The CDR3 bases are TGTGCCACCAGCAGAGATTACGGGGGACTTAAGGGGACCCTCCACTATGGCTACACCTTC. Full variable domain (remainder filled in from reference TRBV15 and TRBJ1-2): DAMVIQNPRYQVTQFGKPVTLSCSQTLNHNVMYWYQQKSSQAPKLLFHYYDKDFNNEADTPDNFQSRRPNTSFCFLDIRSPGLGDTAMYLCATSRDYGGLKGTLHYGYTFGSGTRLTVV.